The T cell receptor beta chain under discussion was sequenced for a study of cytomegalovirus exposure and HLA in healthy donors. Broader study findings: The listing of approximately 160 TCR beta chains classed them as cytomegalovirus-associated.

As concerns this clone: Its antigen is unknown.

This table comes from immunoSEQ multiplex PCR, and its TCRdb copy is limited to in-frame clones, with some not included. The table has roughly 200,000 clones, approximately 86% seen once. Germline V gene data show CDR1 as SQVTM and CDR2 as ANQGSEA. The CDR3 has 14 amino acids. V was pared by 4 bases and J by 4 bases, with 7 bases of the junction left unmatched. Sequenced: PBMCs. The TCR was taken from a man aged 25 to 45 in good health and CMV-seropositive. The chain joins TRBV29-1 to TRBJ2-1, with 7 bases identical to TRBD2. CDR3 DNA sequence: TGCAGCGTTGGTTTGCGGGAGACGTACAATGAGCAGTTCTTC. This gives the protein CSVGLRETYNEQFF.